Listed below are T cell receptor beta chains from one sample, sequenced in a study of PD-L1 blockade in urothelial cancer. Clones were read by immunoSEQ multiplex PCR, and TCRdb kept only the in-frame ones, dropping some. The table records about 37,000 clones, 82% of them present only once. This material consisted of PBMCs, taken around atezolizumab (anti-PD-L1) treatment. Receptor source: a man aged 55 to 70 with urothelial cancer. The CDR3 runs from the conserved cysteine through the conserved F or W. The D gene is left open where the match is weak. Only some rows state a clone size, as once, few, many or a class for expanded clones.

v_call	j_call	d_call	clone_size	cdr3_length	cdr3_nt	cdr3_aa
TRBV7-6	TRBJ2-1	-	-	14	TGTGCCAGCAGCTTCGAGAGCTCCTACAATGAGCAGTTCTTC	CASSFESSYNEQFF
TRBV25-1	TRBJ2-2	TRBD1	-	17	TGTGCCAGCGTTGGAGACAGGGGGCCCTTAAACACCGGGGAGCTGTTTTTT	CASVGDRGPLNTGELFF
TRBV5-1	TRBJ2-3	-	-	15	TGCGCCAGCAGCTTGGGGGGGCCACAGGGAGATACGCAGTATTTT	CASSLGGPQGDTQYF
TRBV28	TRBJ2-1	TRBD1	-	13	TGTGCCAGCACCAGACAGGGATACAATGAGCAGTTCTTC	CASTRQGYNEQFF
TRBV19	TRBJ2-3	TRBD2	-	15	TGTGCCAGTAGTATGGGAGGAGCGGGGACAGATACGCAGTATTTT	CASSMGGAGTDTQYF
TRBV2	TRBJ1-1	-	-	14	TGTGCCAGCAACACTCCGGAGGTATACACTGAAGCTTTCTTT	CASNTPEVYTEAFF
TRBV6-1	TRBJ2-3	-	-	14	TGTGCCAGCTACACAGGGCACGAGGGGGATACGCAGTATTTT	CASYTGHEGDTQYF
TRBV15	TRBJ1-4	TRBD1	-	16	TGTGCCACCAGCAGAGATCCCGGGGCAGGGGGAGAAAAACTGTTTTTT	CATSRDPGAGGEKLFF
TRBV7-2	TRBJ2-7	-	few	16	TGTGCCAGCAGTTTACCTCGGCTGGACAGCACCTACGAGCAGTACTTC	CASSLPRLDSTYEQYF
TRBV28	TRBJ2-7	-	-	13	TGTGCCAGTAGAAAATCGGTAGCCTACGAGCAGTACTTC	CASRKSVAYEQYF
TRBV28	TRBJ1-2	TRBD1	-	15	TGTGCCAGCAGCTGGGCCGCAGGACAGGGGGCTAACTACACCTTC	CASSWAAGQGANYTF
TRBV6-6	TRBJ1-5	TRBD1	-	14	TGTGCCAGCAACGACAGGGTAGCTTATCAGCCCCAGCATTTT	CASNDRVAYQPQHF
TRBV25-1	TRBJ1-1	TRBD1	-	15	TGTGCCAGCAGACCGGGACAGGTGGGGAACACTGAAGCTTTCTTT	CASRPGQVGNTEAFF
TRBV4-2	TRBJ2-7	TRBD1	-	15	TGTGCCAGCAGGGATCACAGGGGCGGAACGTACGAGCAGTACTTC	CASRDHRGGTYEQYF
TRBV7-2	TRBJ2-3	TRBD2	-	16	TGTGCCAGCAGCCCCAGTGGTAGCGGGGGGAGGGATACGCAGTATTTT	CASSPSGSGGRDTQYF
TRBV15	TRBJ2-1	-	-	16	TGTGCCACCAGCAGAGACCGAGGGCAAGCGTGGAATGAGCAGTTCTTC	CATSRDRGQAWNEQFF